The 26 T cell receptor beta chains given below trace back to one sample, sequenced in a study of T cells after yellow fever vaccination. TCRdb re-derived calls from the 5' RACE reads in MiXCR, one entry per CDR3 protein. The table lists around 600,000 distinct CDR3 sequences, roughly an eighth of them singletons. The sample here was PBMCs, taken on the day of the yellow fever booster vaccination. The receptors stem from a man aged 25-45 years who received the YFV17D yellow fever vaccine.

In its sample, this clonotype was seen many times. V and J are TRBV18 and TRBJ2-1; the D gene is possibly TRBD2 (5 bases). Germline CDR1 reads KGHSH; CDR2 reads LQKENI. The V gene lost 6 bases and the J gene lost 1 base, with 22 bases spanning the gap. The CDR3 contains 18 residues. The CDR3 DNA reads TGTGCCAGCTCCCCCGGCCGTAGGAGGATTACGTCCTACAATGAGCAGTTCTTC. Its translation is CASSPGRRRITSYNEQFF. The variable domain in full, completed from reference TRBV18 and TRBJ2-1, reads NAGVMQNPRHLVRRRGQEARLRCSPMKGHSHVYWYRQLPEEGLKFMVYLQKENIIDESGMPKERFSAEFPKEGPSILRIQQVVRGDSAAYFCASSPGRRRITSYNEQFFGPGTRLTVL.

This clonotype has just a few counts. The chain carries TRBV20-1 and TRBJ2-1; 9 bases fit TRBD2. Losses at the gene ends were 5 bases for V and 6 bases for J; bases not matched to a gene: 8. This CDR3 is built from 14 residues. The germline CDR1 and CDR2 sequences are DFQATT and SNEGSKA (reference sequence). The CDR3 spells CSAYLAGFINEQFF. DNA of the CDR3: TGCAGTGCTTATCTAGCGGGGTTTATCAATGAGCAGTTCTTC.

The chain combines TRBV18 with TRBJ2-1; 10 bases align to TRBD2. CDR1 and CDR2 (germline): KGHSH, LQKENI. The CDR3 has 16 amino acids. V gave up 3 bases and J gave up 7 bases; unmatched junction bases: 9. CDR3 DNA: TGTGCCAGCTCACCGTCCACCCAGACTAGCGGGAATGAGCAGTTCTTC. It translates to CASSPSTQTSGNEQFF.

The table lists this clonotype with a few counts. The chain carries TRBV27 and TRBJ2-3, with TRBD1 identical over 12 bases. This CDR3 comprises 17 residues. CDR1 MNHEY and CDR2 SMNVEV come from the germline V gene (reference sequence). V lost 8 bases to trimming and J lost 0 bases; unmatched junction nucleotides: 9. In nucleotides, the CDR3 is TGTGCCAGCCTCCGGGACAGGGGGCTTTGGAGCACAGATACGCAGTATTTT. Amino acids: CASLRDRGLWSTDTQYF.

The chain combines TRBV10-3 with TRBJ1-5, with D maybe TRBD1 (6 bases). Germline CDR1 ENHRY, CDR2 SYGVKD. The V gene lost 6 bases and the J gene lost 4 bases, with 22 bases spanning the gap. The CDR3 totals 17 residues. The CDR3 DNA sequence: TGTGCCATCAGGGCGTCGGGTGGGGGGGGCCAAAATCAGCCCCAGCATTTT. Its protein product is CAIRASGGGGQNQPQHF.

This clonotype has more than one count but fewer than ten. V usage is TRBV5-5 and J usage is TRBJ1-4; 7 nucleotides agree with TRBD1. After removal of 5 bases from V and 4 bases from J, the junction contained 8 bases not matched to a gene. Looked up from germline, CDR1 is SGHKS and CDR2 is YYEKEE (reference sequence). CDR3 length equals 15 residues. The CDR3: CASRRTGTDNEKLFF. The CDR3 DNA sequence: TGTGCCAGCAGGAGAACCGGGACAGATAATGAAAAACTGTTTTTT.

The chain couples TRBV4-2 to TRBJ2-1; TRBD2 matches at 8 bases. V shed 3 bases and J 4 bases; nucleotides not matched to a gene: 8. The CDR3 covers 16 residues. Germline values: CDR1 LGHNA, CDR2 YNFKEQ. CDR3 DNA sequence: TGTGCCAGCAGCCATAGCCTAGCGGGCAATTACAATGAGCAGTTCTTC. It translates to CASSHSLAGNYNEQFF.

This clonotype was observed a handful of times. The chain links TRBV29-1 to TRBJ2-4, with D perhaps matching TRBD1 (5 bases). V was clipped by 2 bases and J by 9 bases, with 11 bases between them. The CDR3 runs 12 residues. Per germline, CDR1 SQVTM and CDR2 ANQGSEA. CDR3 nucleotide sequence: TGCAGCGTTGAAAGGGGCGGTGGCATTCAGTACTTC. Its protein product is CSVERGGGIQYF.

The chain couples TRBV12-3 or TRBV12-4 to TRBJ2-3; D perhaps matches TRBD2 (6 bases). This CDR3 has 14 amino acids. The germline V and J ends were trimmed by 3 bases and 4 bases, with 11 bases remaining between them. The CDR3 reads CASSFRTKADTQYF. The CDR3 nucleotides are TGTGCCAGCAGTTTCAGGACTAAAGCAGATACGCAGTATTTT.

The table lists this clonotype with a few counts. The chain is built from TRBV28 and TRBJ2-5, with a tentative D call TRBD1 (6 bases). The V and J ends lost 8 bases and 2 bases respectively, with 15 bases between them. The CDR3 totals 14 residues. CDR1 MDHEN and CDR2 SYDVKM come from the germline V gene. The DNA of the CDR3 is TGTGCCAGCTCCCGGGACACCCGACAAGAGACCCAGTACTTC. Protein: CASSRDTRQETQYF.

The V and J genes are TRBV7-2 and TRBJ2-3; TRBD2 agrees at 8 bases. CDR3 size: 15 residues. Losses at the gene ends were 3 bases for V and 2 bases for J; bases not matched to a gene: 4. Germline assignment: CDR1 SGHTA and CDR2 FQGNSA. DNA of the CDR3: TGTGCCAGCAGCTTGAGCGGGAGAACCACAGATACGCAGTATTTT. Translating it yields CASSLSGRTTDTQYF.

This clonotype showed up just a few times. The J gene is TRBJ1-2, the V gene TRBV18; D ambiguous. The CDR3 is 13 amino acids. Germline V gene sequence: CDR1 KGHSH, CDR2 LQKENI. V gave up 3 bases and J gave up 7 bases, with 12 bases separating them. The CDR3 DNA is TGTGCCAGCTCACCCTACACCGCCGTTGGCTACACCTTC. Translated, it gives CASSPYTAVGYTF. Complete variable domain (other parts from reference TRBV18 and TRBJ1-2): NAGVMQNPRHLVRRRGQEARLRCSPMKGHSHVYWYRQLPEEGLKFMVYLQKENIIDESGMPKERFSAEFPKEGPSILRIQQVVRGDSAAYFCASSPYTAVGYTFGSGTRLTVV.

This clonotype was detected a few times. The chain carries TRBV5-1 and TRBJ2-5, with D tentatively TRBD1 (6 bases). V lost 6 bases, J lost 5 bases, and 20 bases lay in between. This CDR3 contains 15 residues. CDR1 SGHRS and CDR2 YFSETQ come from the germline V gene. The CDR3 DNA is TGCGCCAGCATGCCTCTACTGACAGGTGCGGAGACCCAGTACTTC. Amino acids: CASMPLLTGAETQYF.

The rearrangement uses TRBV4-3 and TRBJ2-2, with TRBD1 identical over 7 bases. Trimming at V came to 2 bases and at J to 7 bases, leaving 7 bases not matched to a gene. The germline CDR1 and CDR2 sequences are LGHNA and YSLEER. The CDR3 runs to 15 residues. The chain's CDR3 is CASSQFDRVVGELFF. The CDR3 DNA follows: TGCGCCAGCAGCCAATTTGACAGGGTAGTCGGGGAGCTGTTTTTT.

The rearrangement links TRBV5-1 to TRBJ2-3, with D possibly being TRBD1 or TRBD2 (6 bases each). This CDR3 is built from 16 residues. Germline V gene sequence: CDR1 SGHRS, CDR2 YFSETQ. V lost 1 base and J lost 6, with 18 bases in between. DNA for the CDR3: TGCGCCAGCAGCTTGTTCTCCAGGGGAGGTGGCGATACGCAGTATTTT. Translation: CASSLFSRGGGDTQYF.

This clonotype showed up just a few times. The CDR3 DNA is TGCGCCAGCAGCACAGGGGGTCCAGATGGCTACACCTTC. Translation gives CASSTGGPDGYTF. V and J are TRBV5-1 and TRBJ1-2, with 8 bases fitting TRBD1. Germline values: CDR1 SGHRS, CDR2 YFSETQ. Losses at the gene ends were 4 bases for V and 6 bases for J; bases not matched to a gene: 5. This CDR3 region has 13 residues.

This clonotype was counted between two and nine times. One end of the junction varies from germline; a read error may be responsible. The rearrangement uses TRBV18 and TRBJ1-3, with D hard to call. CDR3 length: 14 amino acids. CDR1 is KGHSH, CDR2 LQKENI, per germline. CDR3 residues: CASSPLQYGDTIYF. The DNA of the CDR3 is TGTGCCAGCTCACCACTACAGTATGGAGACACCATATATTTT.

CDR3 sequence: CASMRAASSLNTEAFF. In nucleotides, the CDR3 is TGTGCCAGTATGAGGGCAGCCTCTTCATTGAACACTGAAGCTTTCTTT. The gene calls are TRBV19 and TRBJ1-1, with D unresolved. Trimming took 7 bases from V and 0 from J, leaving 18 bases between them. The CDR3 spans 16 residues. The germline gives CDR1 LNHDA, CDR2 SQIVND (reference sequence).

In its sample, this clonotype was seen many times. The chain couples TRBV12-3 or TRBV12-4 to TRBJ2-5; D is undetermined. Trimming removed 6 bases from V and 3 bases from J, with 11 bases in between. CDR3 size: 13 residues. The CDR3 region is CASSFHAEETQYF. The CDR3 bases are TGTGCCAGCAGCTTCCACGCGGAAGAGACCCAGTACTTC.

The chain joins TRBV10-3 to TRBJ1-4; 10 bases match TRBD1. Germline assignment: CDR1 ENHRY and CDR2 SYGVKD. Trimming at V came to 8 bases and at J to 6 bases, leaving 6 bases not matched to a gene. This CDR3 has 14 amino acids. The CDR3 reads CAIGPGTGDEKLFF. The DNA of the CDR3 is TGTGCCATCGGCCCCGGGACAGGGGATGAAAAACTGTTTTTT.

V and J are TRBV6-4 and TRBJ2-2; 11 nucleotides agree with TRBD2. The CDR3 runs 16 residues. Per the germline V gene, CDR1 is MRHNA and CDR2 is SNTAGT. Germline trimming cut 3 bases from V and 4 bases from J; bases unmatched to any gene: 4. As DNA, the CDR3 is TGTGCCAGCAGTGAGCAACTAGCGGGAGTCACCGGGGAGCTGTTTTTT. Translation gives CASSEQLAGVTGELFF.

This clonotype occurred a few times. The chain joins TRBV12-3 or TRBV12-4 to TRBJ2-1; D unresolved. This CDR3 has 14 amino acids. Deletions cut 6 bases from V and 1 base from J, with 10 bases between. The CDR3 loop is CASSQPGSYNEQFF. The CDR3 DNA is TGTGCCAGCAGCCAACCCGGATCCTACAATGAGCAGTTCTTC.

The chain combines TRBV12-3 or TRBV12-4 with TRBJ2-5; D remains ambiguous. The CDR3 has 15 residues. Trimming left V 1 base short and J 5 bases short, with 14 bases between. DNA of the CDR3: TGTGCCAGCAGTTTAGTGGTTACAGTAGGGGAGACCCAGTACTTC. Translation gives CASSLVVTVGETQYF.

The table lists this clonotype with a count of one. This chain connects TRBV2 to TRBJ2-1; TRBD2 aligns across 10 bases. Trimming removed 6 bases from V and 7 bases from J; junction bases left unmatched: 9. In germline, CDR1 is SNHLY, CDR2 FYNNEI. The CDR3 is 15 residues long. CDR3 protein: CASSVPGLAYNEQFF. The CDR3 coding sequence is TGTGCCAGCAGCGTCCCGGGACTAGCGTATAATGAGCAGTTCTTC.

This clonotype appeared many times. This rearrangement joins TRBV7-2 to TRBJ2-7; D is unresolved. This CDR3 has 12 residues. V lost 6 bases and J 5 bases, leaving 11 bases between the germline ends. Germline V CDR1 and CDR2: SGHTA, FQGNSA. The CDR3 here is CASSHASDEQYF. CDR3 sequence (DNA): TGTGCCAGCAGTCACGCCTCTGACGAGCAGTACTTC.

CDR3 region: CASSFGQGRGNTEAFF. The CDR3 DNA reads as TGTGCCAGCAGTTTCGGACAGGGAAGGGGGAACACTGAAGCTTTCTTT. The V gene is TRBV12-3 or TRBV12-4, the J gene TRBJ1-1; 8 bases fit TRBD1. The CDR3 extends over 16 amino acids. V trimming: 3 bases; J trimming: 1 base; junction bases outside the gene matches: 7.